A single sample is the source of the 7 T cell receptor beta chains below, sequenced in a study of cytomegalovirus exposure and HLA in healthy donors. It was with 60 Vbeta and 13 Jbeta primers that the PCR ran. Only in-frame clones appear in the TCRdb table, and some are missing; sequencing was by immunoSEQ multiplex PCR. The repertoire consists of roughly 200,000 clones, with 70% to 85% occurring once and the leading ten covering over 0.5%. Material: PBMCs. These receptor sequences come from a woman in her thirties or forties in good health and CMV-seronegative.

The genes are TRBV28 and TRBJ1-5, with D possibly being TRBD1 (6 bases). CDR1 and CDR2 from the germline V gene are MDHEN and SYDVKM. The CDR3 spans 18 residues. V was shortened by 3 bases and J by 1 base, with 19 bases between the two germline ends. The CDR3, as DNA: TGTGCCAGCAGTTTGGGAGGGGGGGGCAGGACGAGCAATCAGCCCCAGCATTTT. Translating gives CASSLGGGGRTSNQPQHF.

The rearrangement uses TRBV5-1 and TRBJ1-4, with 12 bases identical to TRBD1. CDR3 size: 17 residues. Losses at the gene ends were 4 bases for V and 3 bases for J; bases not matched to a gene: 7. Germline V gene data show CDR1 as SGHRS and CDR2 as YFSETQ. The CDR3 DNA follows: TGCGCCAGCAGCCCCGGGGACAGGGGGCGGGCTAATGAAAAACTGTTTTTT. Its translation is CASSPGDRGRANEKLFF. The whole variable domain, remainder taken from reference TRBV5-1 and TRBJ1-4, is KAGVTQTPRYLIKTRGQQVTLSCSPISGHRSVSWYQQTPGQGLQFLFEYFSETQRNKGNFPGRFSGRQFSNSRSEMNVSTLELGDSALYLCASSPGDRGRANEKLFFGSGTQLSVL.

The CDR3 loop is CASSHWPGQGVYNEQFF. DNA of the CDR3: TGCGCCAGCAGCCATTGGCCGGGACAGGGTGTCTACAATGAGCAGTTCTTC. The chain employs TRBV4-1 and TRBJ2-1; 9 nucleotides agree with TRBD1. J was trimmed by 3 bases and V by 3 bases; bases with no gene match: 9. The CDR3 totals 17 residues. CDR1 is MGHRA, CDR2 YSYEKL, per germline.

The J gene is TRBJ2-7, the V gene TRBV19; a possible D gene is TRBD1 (5 bases). The V end was cut by 3 bases, the J end by 1 base, with 13 bases between. Germline CDR1 and CDR2: LNHDA and SQIVND (reference sequence). The CDR3 length is 15 residues. This CDR3 is CASSMGQGLSYEQYF. The CDR3 DNA reads TGTGCCAGTAGTATGGGCCAGGGTCTTTCCTACGAGCAGTACTTC.

The genes are TRBV19 and TRBJ2-3; D ambiguous. Trimming pared 0 bases from V and 8 bases from J, leaving 6 bases between. CDR3 length: 12 residues. In germline, CDR1 is LNHDA, CDR2 SQIVND (reference sequence). The chain's CDR3 is CASSIDRGTQYF. The CDR3, as DNA: TGTGCCAGTAGTATAGATCGAGGTACGCAGTATTTT.

The J gene is TRBJ1-1, the V gene TRBV30; D gene ambiguous. V was cut by 0 bases and J by 6 bases, with 8 bases left in between. The CDR3 contains 12 residues. The V gene's germline CDR1 is GTSNPN and CDR2 SVGIG (reference sequence). In DNA, the CDR3 is TGTGCCTGGAGTGTACTCTCGGCTGAAGCTTTCTTT. Translation gives CAWSVLSAEAFF.

This sequence joins TRBV5-1 and TRBJ1-4; D gene unclear. V was trimmed by 4 bases and J by 7 bases, leaving 20 bases between them. The CDR3 loop spans 16 amino acids. Per germline, CDR1 SGHRS and CDR2 YFSETQ. For the CDR3, the DNA is TGCGCCAGCAGCCCTGACGGTCTAGGTCAGAGTGAAAAACTGTTTTTT. Its protein product is CASSPDGLGQSEKLFF.